Following are 11 T cell receptor beta chains from one sample sequenced in a study of blood T cell repertoires in COVID-19. Clones were sequenced by immunoSEQ multiplex PCR, and TCRdb holds only the in-frame ones, with some missing. This sample has 120,000 to 150,000 clones, with approximately 90% found just once. Specimen: peripheral blood. The receptor source for this set is a human donor in a cohort sampled during active COVID-19.

This chain joins TRBV11-2 and TRBJ2-3, with TRBD2 matching 7 bases. The CDR3 loop spans 15 amino acids. The junction had 8 bases not matched to a gene; V was cut back by 5 bases and J by 3 bases. From germline, CDR1 is SGHAT and CDR2 FQNNGV. The CDR3 spells CASSPPRTRTDTQYF. As DNA, the CDR3 is TGTGCCAGCAGCCCACCCCGGACTAGAACAGATACGCAGTATTTT.

This chain connects TRBV6-8 to TRBJ2-4, with D tentatively TRBD2 (7 bases). V was pared by 5 bases and J by 3 bases, with 17 bases between. Germline CDR1 MNHGY, CDR2 SAAAGT. This CDR3 is 16 amino acids long. Here the CDR3 DNA reads TGTGCCAGCAGTCCAGCGGGCGGGGGCGGCAAAAACATTCAGTACTTC. It encodes CASSPAGGGGKNIQYF.

This clone was found once. V and J are TRBV28 and TRBJ2-7; possible D gene TRBD1, 6 bases. The CDR3 has 12 residues. The V gene lost 6 bases and the J gene lost 3 bases, with 9 bases spanning the gap. In germline, CDR1 is MDHEN, CDR2 SYDVKM. In DNA, the CDR3 is TGTGCCAGCAGGAAACAGGGCTACGAGCAGTACTTC. Residues: CASRKQGYEQYF.

The rearrangement uses TRBV10-2 and TRBJ2-7; perhaps TRBD2 as D (7 bases). Germline-derived CDR1 and CDR2 are WSHSY and SAAADI. The CDR3 loop spans 14 amino acids. With 6 bases removed from V and 4 bases from J, the gap between germline ends came to 16 bases. The CDR3 DNA sequence: TGCGCCAGCAGGCTGGCGGGGGCGGATTACGAGCAGTACTTC. Protein sequence: CASRLAGADYEQYF.

CDR3 nucleotide sequence: TGTGCCAGCAGTGAAACAGCTATGAACACTGAAGCTTTCTTT. Translation: CASSETAMNTEAFF. The chain employs TRBV6-1 and TRBJ1-1; D call uncertain. The length of the CDR3 is 14 residues. Deletions cut 2 bases from V and 0 bases from J, with 7 bases between. CDR1 MNHNS and CDR2 SASEGT come from the germline V gene.

J is TRBJ2-5 and V is TRBV2; 9 bases line up with TRBD1. In germline, CDR1 is SNHLY, CDR2 FYNNEI. V dropped 6 bases and J dropped 2; count of bases not matched to a gene: 4. The CDR3 totals 14 residues. CDR3 protein: CASRAGQGQETQYF. DNA of the CDR3: TGTGCCAGCAGGGCGGGACAGGGTCAAGAGACCCAGTACTTC.

V usage is TRBV15 and J usage is TRBJ2-2, with D tentatively TRBD2 (7 bases). V was pared by 2 bases and J by 5 bases, with 9 bases between. Germline V CDR1 and CDR2: LNHNV, YYDKDF (reference sequence). This CDR3 region has 14 residues. The CDR3 loop is CATSRRGATGELFF. As DNA, the CDR3 is TGTGCCACCAGCAGACGGGGGGCAACCGGGGAGCTGTTTTTT.

The genes are TRBV27 and TRBJ2-7, with 13 bases fitting TRBD2. Trimming removed 3 bases from V and 2 bases from J; junction bases left unmatched: 4. This CDR3 is 16 amino acids long. Germline-derived CDR1 and CDR2 are MNHEY and SMNVEV (reference sequence). CDR3 sequence reads: CASSFLLAGGPYEQYF. CDR3 nucleotide sequence: TGTGCCAGCAGTTTCTTACTAGCGGGGGGGCCCTACGAGCAGTACTTC.

V usage is TRBV6-5 and J usage is TRBJ2-7, with 7 bases identical to TRBD2. CDR1 and CDR2 (germline): MNHEY, SVGAGI. The CDR3 sequence is 14 residues long. J lost 3 bases, V lost 2 bases, and 4 bases had no gene match. The CDR3 coding sequence is TGTGCCAGCAGTTACCTTCGGGGGGACTACGAGCAGTACTTC. Translating gives CASSYLRGDYEQYF.

As concerns this clone: A single base separates this from a much larger clone, so it may be a read error. This sequence joins TRBV19 and TRBJ1-1, with 7 bases fitting TRBD1. The CDR3 totals 12 residues. V lost 7 bases, J lost 4 bases, and 3 bases stayed unmatched. The germline V gene has CDR1 LNHDA and CDR2 SQIVND (reference sequence). The CDR3, as DNA: TGTGCCAGTACCAGGGGGACCACTGAAGCTTTCTTT. This translates into CASTRGTTEAFF.

The rearrangement links TRBV7-3 to TRBJ2-3; perhaps TRBD2 as D (5 bases). The CDR3 has 15 amino acids. Trimming stripped 5 bases from V and 1 base from J, with 13 bases between. The germline gives CDR1 SGHTA, CDR2 FQGTGA. The CDR3 coding sequence is TGTGCCAGCAGCCCACTAGGGCGCGGCACAGATACGCAGTATTTT. As protein: CASSPLGRGTDTQYF.